Below are 30 T cell receptor beta chains sequenced from a single sample in a study of sequential checkpoint blockade in melanoma. Using immunoSEQ multiplex PCR, the repertoire was profiled, and TCRdb retains in-frame clones only, with some absent. Counted here are just over 15,000 clones, 77% occurring once; the ten biggest clones make up over 25%. Indicated treatment: randomized to nivolumab then ipilimumab (arm A) or the reverse (arm B). The starting material was CD8+ T cells sorted from blood (inferred from file names), obtained from a patient given nivolumab and ipilimumab in sequence. Receptor source: a human donor with melanoma.

This clone was counted once. This chain's CDR3 is CASSYGTANYGYTF. DNA for the CDR3: TGTGCCAGCAGTTACGGGACAGCCAACTATGGCTACACCTTC. The V gene is TRBV27, the J gene TRBJ1-2; 7 bases agree with TRBD1. The CDR3 totals 14 residues. V trimming: 4 bases; J trimming: 2 bases; junction bases outside the gene matches: 4. CDR1 and CDR2 (germline): MNHEY, SMNVEV (reference sequence).

The chain has TRBV19 and TRBJ2-1; D gene unclear. The CDR3 is 12 residues long. Germline CDR1 reads LNHDA; CDR2 reads SQIVND (reference sequence). The V end was cut by 0 bases, the J end by 7 bases, with 4 bases between. The CDR3 coding sequence is TGTGCCAGTAGTATAGATCTTAATGAGCAGTTCTTC. The encoded protein is CASSIDLNEQFF.

This clone was seen once. V gene TRBV27 combines with J gene TRBJ2-5, with D perhaps TRBD1 (6 bases). The J call is uncertain, as TRBJ2-7 better fits the DNA end. The CDR3 runs to 11 residues. CDR1 is MNHEY, CDR2 SMNVEV, per germline (reference sequence). CDR3 in amino acids: CASSQGSEQYF. The CDR3 coding sequence is TGTGCCAGCAGTCAGGGGAGCGAGCAGTACTTC.

This clone came up once. The chain has TRBV15 and TRBJ2-2; D ambiguous. Looked up from germline, CDR1 is LNHNV and CDR2 is YYDKDF (reference sequence). The CDR3 consists of 15 residues. Trimming left V 0 bases short and J 2 bases short, with 7 bases between. CDR3 in DNA: TGTGCCACCAGCAGAGAGCAGTCCAACACCGGGGAGCTGTTTTTT. Translating gives CATSREQSNTGELFF.

The V gene is TRBV9, the J gene TRBJ2-5; TRBD2 matches at 7 bases. The CDR3 has 14 amino acids. After removal of 4 bases from V and 3 bases from J, the junction contained 6 bases not matched to a gene. Germline CDR1 SGDLS, CDR2 YYNGEE. DNA of the CDR3: TGTGCCAGCAGCTGGGGCGGGAGCAAAGAGACCCAGTACTTC. It translates to CASSWGGSKETQYF.

This clone came up once. Here the CDR3 reads CASSPSAGAQDEQFF. The CDR3 nucleotides read TGTGCCAGCAGCCCGTCAGCGGGAGCACAGGATGAGCAGTTCTTC. J is TRBJ2-1 and V is TRBV9; 8 positions match TRBD2. The CDR3 is 15 residues long. In germline, CDR1 is SGDLS, CDR2 YYNGEE. The trim removed 4 bases at V and 8 bases at J, leaving 11 bases unmatched. The complete variable domain, with remaining parts taken from reference TRBV9 and TRBJ2-1, reads DSGVTQTPKHLITATGQRVTLRCSPRSGDLSVYWYQQSLDQGLQFLIQYYNGEERAKGNILERFSAQQFPDLHSELNLSSLELGDSALYFCASSPSAGAQDEQFFGPGTRLTVL.

The J gene is TRBJ2-7, the V gene TRBV30, with D hard to call. CDR3 length equals 11 residues. The germline V gene encodes CDR1 GTSNPN and CDR2 SVGIG (reference sequence). V lost 1 base to trimming and J lost 4 bases, with 5 bases between them. Written as DNA, the CDR3 is TGTGCCTGGAGTGGGAGTTACGAGCAGTACTTC. Protein: CAWSGSYEQYF.

The gene calls are TRBV5-1 and TRBJ2-5; D not certain. This CDR3 is built from 13 residues. The ends were cut back, 0 bases at V and 3 bases at J, with 6 bases in the middle. Germline CDR1 reads SGHRS; CDR2 reads YFSETQ. CDR3 in amino acids: CASSLVNEETQYF. As DNA, the CDR3 is TGCGCCAGCAGCTTGGTTAATGAAGAGACCCAGTACTTC.

V is TRBV27 and J is TRBJ1-5; D possibly corresponds to TRBD1 (6 bases). V was pared by 6 bases and J by 7 bases, with 16 bases between. CDR3 length: 14 residues. Per germline, CDR1 MNHEY and CDR2 SMNVEV (reference sequence). CDR3 bases: TGTGCCAGCAGCCCGACAGGATCTAGACAGCCCCAGCATTTT. Translating gives CASSPTGSRQPQHF.

The CDR3 sequence is CASSAGLAGGLSDTQYF. The CDR3 DNA follows: TGTGCCAGCAGTGCGGGACTAGCGGGGGGCCTTTCAGATACGCAGTATTTT. The chain has TRBV6-4 and TRBJ2-3; 15 bases agree with TRBD2. CDR3 size: 17 residues. Losses at the gene ends were 4 bases for V and 4 bases for J; bases not matched to a gene: 6. Looked up from germline, CDR1 is MRHNA and CDR2 is SNTAGT.

The chain combines TRBV11-2 with TRBJ2-7; 8 nucleotides match TRBD1. The germline CDR1 and CDR2 sequences are SGHAT and FQNNGV. V shed 3 bases, J shed 0 bases, and the junction held 7 bases outside the gene matches. The CDR3 is 16 residues long. The DNA of the CDR3 is TGTGCCAGCAGCTTTGGGGACAGGCCAATCTCCTACGAGCAGTACTTC. Its translation: CASSFGDRPISYEQYF.

The V gene is TRBV6-4, the J gene TRBJ2-3; 7 nucleotides line up with TRBD2. V was pared by 5 bases and J by 0 bases, with 8 bases of the junction left unmatched. CDR3 length equals 16 residues. Germline V gene lookup returns CDR1 MRHNA and CDR2 SNTAGT. CDR3 sequence (DNA): TGTGCCAGCAGTCCCCTCGGGGGGTCTAGCACAGATACGCAGTATTTT. Encoded protein: CASSPLGGSSTDTQYF.

The chain recombines TRBV19 with TRBJ2-1; D is undetermined. Germline-derived CDR1 and CDR2 are LNHDA and SQIVND (reference sequence). The V end lost 3 bases, the J end lost 6 bases, and 9 bases lay between the germline ends. This CDR3 region has 13 residues. In nucleotides, the CDR3 is TGTGCCAGTAGTATGGGTCAGGCCAATGAGCAGTTCTTC. This encodes CASSMGQANEQFF.

In this sample, this clone turned up a few times. The chain links TRBV28 to TRBJ2-2; 7 nucleotides match TRBD1. CDR1 is MDHEN, CDR2 SYDVKM, per germline. This CDR3 is 18 amino acids long. Trimming at V came to 7 bases and at J to 0 bases, leaving 14 bases not matched to a gene. Here the CDR3 DNA reads TGTGCCAGCAAGCGCACGGGGACAGCCTACTCGAACACCGGGGAGCTGTTTTTT. This sequence encodes CASKRTGTAYSNTGELFF.

The chain couples TRBV14 to TRBJ2-3; D not resolved. This CDR3 is 12 amino acids long. Germline V gene sequence: CDR1 SGHDN, CDR2 FVKESK. Deletions cut 0 bases from V and 5 bases from J, with 3 bases between. The CDR3 sequence: CASSQDLDTQYF. CDR3 bases: TGTGCCAGCAGCCAAGATCTAGATACGCAGTATTTT.

The chain joins TRBV29-1 to TRBJ2-3, with TRBD2 identical over 8 bases. The germline gives CDR1 SQVTM, CDR2 ANQGSEA. The CDR3 loop spans 15 amino acids. The trim removed 2 bases at V and 1 base at J, leaving 5 bases unmatched. The CDR3 loop reads CSVEYGGVGTDTQYF. The CDR3 region has the DNA TGCAGCGTTGAATACGGGGGGGTGGGCACAGATACGCAGTATTTT.

The rearrangement uses TRBV6-5 and TRBJ2-2, with D possibly being TRBD2 (6 bases). The V and J ends lost 0 bases and 4 bases respectively, with 12 bases between them. This CDR3 has 16 residues. Germline CDR1 and CDR2: MNHEY and SVGAGI. The CDR3 nucleotides read TGTGCCAGCAGTTACTCTCGGAGGGAGGTCACCGGGGAGCTGTTTTTT. Its protein product is CASSYSRREVTGELFF.

This clone turned up a few times. The junction does not match germline at one end; this may be a read error. The gene calls are TRBV7-8 and TRBJ2-7; the D gene is possibly TRBD1 (6 bases). The CDR3 is 15 residues long. Germline assignment: CDR1 SGHVS and CDR2 FQNEAQ. The CDR3 spells CASSLNRALTYEQYF. The CDR3 DNA is TGCGCCAGCAGCCTTAACAGGGCACTTACCTACGAGCAGTACTTC.

This chain connects TRBV15 to TRBJ2-7, with D maybe TRBD2 (6 bases). V was trimmed by 4 bases and J by 2 bases, leaving 15 bases between them. The CDR3 covers 15 residues. The germline V gene encodes CDR1 LNHNV and CDR2 YYDKDF (reference sequence). This CDR3 reads CATSTRRSGAYEQYF. The CDR3 nucleotides read TGTGCCACCAGCACTCGCCGGTCGGGGGCCTACGAGCAGTACTTC. Together with reference TRBV15 and TRBJ2-7, the CDR3 gives the full variable domain: DAMVIQNPRYQVTQFGKPVTLSCSQTLNHNVMYWYQQKSSQAPKLLFHYYDKDFNNEADTPDNFQSRRPNTSFCFLDIRSPGLGDTAMYLCATSTRRSGAYEQYFGPGTRLTVT.

This chain uses TRBV7-9 with TRBJ1-1; D may be TRBD1 (6 bases). The CDR3 spans 14 residues. Germline CDR1 SEHNR, CDR2 FQNEAQ (reference sequence). Trimming left V 8 bases short and J 0 bases short, with 13 bases between. CDR3 coding DNA: TGTGCCAGCGGCGGACAGCCGATGAACACTGAAGCTTTCTTT. It specifies CASGGQPMNTEAFF.

The rearrangement joins TRBV15 to TRBJ2-7; D unclear. CDR3 length: 13 amino acids. Deletions cut 1 base from V and 4 bases from J, with 8 bases between. Germline CDR1 is LNHNV and CDR2 is YYDKDF (reference sequence). CDR3 sequence: CATSRVPSYEQYF. DNA for the CDR3: TGTGCCACCAGCAGAGTTCCGAGTTACGAGCAGTACTTC.

The chain has TRBV27 and TRBJ2-1; TRBD2 aligns across 12 bases. V lost 4 bases and J lost 0; bases outside the gene matches: 1. Germline V CDR1 and CDR2: MNHEY, SMNVEV (reference sequence). The CDR3 is 16 residues long. CDR3 region: CASSSSGGASYNEQFF. CDR3 bases: TGTGCCAGCAGTTCTAGCGGGGGGGCCTCCTACAATGAGCAGTTCTTC.

The chain has TRBV6-6 and TRBJ2-7; D is undetermined. Germline V CDR1 and CDR2: MNHNY, SVGAGI (reference sequence). The CDR3 contains 11 residues. Trimming cost V 7 bases and J 3 bases, with 7 bases left between them. The CDR3 protein is CASTESYEQYF. For the CDR3, the DNA is TGTGCCAGCACCGAGAGCTACGAGCAGTACTTC.

This chain joins TRBV28 and TRBJ2-7, with 9 positions matching TRBD1. The CDR3 consists of 16 residues. Germline trimming cut 8 bases from V and 10 bases from J; bases unmatched to any gene: 21. Germline V gene data show CDR1 as MDHEN and CDR2 as SYDVKM. The DNA for the CDR3 is TGTGCCAGCCACTGGGGTAGGGGACAGGGATATTTCGAACAGTACTTC. Translating it yields CASHWGRGQGYFEQYF.

CDR3 coding DNA: TGTGCCAGCAGTGAAGCTGACGGGGACTACTATGGCTACACCTTC. It translates to CASSEADGDYYGYTF. J is TRBJ1-2 and V is TRBV6-1, with D possibly TRBD1 on 5 matching bases. Germline V CDR1 and CDR2: MNHNS, SASEGT. The CDR3 length is 15 residues. V lost 0 bases and J 3 bases, leaving 11 bases between the germline ends.

The CDR3 nucleotides read TGTGCCAGCAGCTTAGGGGACAGCGGATCGAGGGGGACAGATACGCAGTATTTT. Translating gives CASSLGDSGSRGTDTQYF. V gene TRBV7-2 combines with J gene TRBJ2-3, with 7 bases that match TRBD1. The CDR3 has 18 residues. With V trimmed by 1 base and J by 3 bases, 13 bases remained unmatched. The germline V gene encodes CDR1 SGHTA and CDR2 FQGNSA.

The chain employs TRBV5-6 and TRBJ1-2; no definite D call. With 0 bases removed from V and 0 bases from J, the gap between germline ends came to 9 bases. CDR3 size: 15 residues. Germline lookup yields CDR1 SGHDT and CDR2 YYEEEE. The DNA of the CDR3 is TGTGCCAGCAGCTTGGCCCAGGTAGCTAACTATGGCTACACCTTC. It translates to CASSLAQVANYGYTF.

This chain links TRBV19 with TRBJ2-2; 8 bases are a match to TRBD1. Trimming at V came to 7 bases and at J to 4 bases, leaving 17 bases not matched to a gene. This CDR3 region has 18 residues. Germline V gives CDR1 LNHDA, CDR2 SQIVND (reference sequence). The CDR3 DNA reads as TGTGCCAGTAATAATCCAACAGGGGGGTTTTATAGCACCGGGGAGCTGTTTTTT. This gives the protein CASNNPTGGFYSTGELFF.

The table lists this clone with a few counts. The chain employs TRBV7-9 and TRBJ1-6, with no clear D. V was trimmed by 1 base and J by 10 bases, leaving 11 bases between them. Germline CDR1 is SEHNR and CDR2 is FQNEAQ (reference sequence). The CDR3 runs to 14 residues. The CDR3 reads CASSLVGLSSPLHF. The CDR3 DNA is TGTGCCAGCAGCTTAGTAGGACTCAGCTCACCCCTCCACTTT. Full variable domain (outside the CDR3, taken from reference TRBV7-9 and TRBJ1-6): DTGVSQNPRHKITKRGQNVTFRCDPISEHNRLYWYRQTLGQGPEFLTYFQNEAQLEKSRLLSDRFSAERPKGSFSTLEIQRTEQGDSAMYLCASSLVGLSSPLHFGNGTRLTVT.

The chain joins TRBV5-1 to TRBJ2-1; D gene ambiguous. This CDR3 is built from 14 residues. Germline V gives CDR1 SGHRS, CDR2 YFSETQ. V was cut by 0 bases and J by 4 bases, with 8 bases left in between. This CDR3 reads CASSLGALYNEQFF. The DNA of the CDR3 is TGCGCCAGCAGCTTGGGTGCACTTTACAATGAGCAGTTCTTC.